A selection of T cell receptor beta chains follows, all from one sample in a study of T cell repertoires in cytomegalovirus infection. MiXCR was run by TCRdb on the reads, yielding one entry per CDR3 protein. The sample consists of approximately 240,000 distinct CDR3 sequences, around 12% of them appearing once. Sequencing was performed on PBMCs. The receptor source for this set is a human donor in good health (CMV status not recorded). Some clones in this sample may be carry-over from other donors' samples. Both conserved end residues are part of each CDR3. A D gene is named only where the DNA matches it firmly. Some rows have no size entry. The others give once, few or many, or a class for an expanded clone.

len	d_gene	abundance	v_gene	j_gene	CDR3nt	CDR3aa
15	.	.	TRBV9	TRBJ2-1	TGTGCCAGCAGCGTAGGGGCAGGGGATCGTGGTGAGCAGTTCTTC	CASSVGAGDRGEQFF
13	.	many	TRBV25-1	TRBJ1-6	TGTGCCAGCAGTGTGGGCCAAATTTCACCCCTCCACTTT	CASSVGQISPLHF
12	.	many	TRBV19	TRBJ2-5	TGTGCCAGTAAGGACCCCGGGGCGACCCAGTACTTC	CASKDPGATQYF
17	.	.	TRBV28	TRBJ2-5	TGTGCCAGCAGTTCTACCGGGATCCTATCTAGGGAAGTGACCCAGTACTTC	CASSSTGILSREVTQYF
13	.	medium-sized	TRBV7-2	TRBJ2-5	TGTGCCAGCAGCTTCACAGGAGGGGAGACCCAGTACTTC	CASSFTGGETQYF
16	TRBD1	.	TRBV20-1	TRBJ2-2	TGCAGTGCTAGTTTCCCCGACAGGGGGAACACCGGGGAGCTGTTTTTT	CSASFPDRGNTGELFF
14	.	few	TRBV12-3/TRBV12-4	TRBJ2-2	TGTGCCAGCTCCCGGTCGGGGTACACCGGGGAGCTGTTTTTT	CASSRSGYTGELFF
15	.	many	TRBV7-8	TRBJ2-7	TGTGCCAGCAGCCCTACGGGGGGCCGCTCCTACGAGCAGTACTTC	CASSPTGGRSYEQYF
15	.	many	TRBV7-9	TRBJ1-2	TGTGCCAGCAGTCCCCTTAGTGGAACTAACTATGGCTACACCTTC	CASSPLSGTNYGYTF
15	.	many	TRBV11-2	TRBJ2-3	TGTGCCAGCAGCCCAACGTGGCCCGCGAGGGATACGCAGTATTTT	CASSPTWPARDTQYF
16	TRBD2	few	TRBV6-2/TRBV6-3	TRBJ2-5	TGTGCCAGCAGTTGGCTAGCGGGGGGCTTCCAAGAGACCCAGTACTTC	CASSWLAGGFQETQYF
18	TRBD1	.	TRBV30	TRBJ2-7	TGTGCCTGGAGTGTAGCCCCTATCGGGACAGGGACTATCTACGAGCAGTACTTC	CAWSVAPIGTGTIYEQYF
13	.	many	TRBV6-2/TRBV6-3	TRBJ2-5	TGTGCCAGCAGTCGGGGGTCAGAGGAGACCCAGTACTTC	CASSRGSEETQYF
15	.	few	TRBV28	TRBJ1-5	TGTGCCAGCAGTTTAGGGGGGCGCGGGAGTCAGCCCCAGCATTTT	CASSLGGRGSQPQHF
15	TRBD1	many	TRBV6-1	TRBJ2-1	TGTGCCAGCAGAAAACAGGGGGCGCCCACCAATGAGCAGTTCTTC	CASRKQGAPTNEQFF
13	.	many	TRBV7-2	TRBJ1-1	TGTGCCAGCAGTCGGAGGGGGAACACTGAAGCTTTCTTT	CASSRRGNTEAFF
13	TRBD1	.	TRBV2	TRBJ1-5	TGTGCCAGCGATAGGGACAGCCTTCAGCCCCAGCATTTT	CASDRDSLQPQHF
14	.	many	TRBV6-2/TRBV6-3	TRBJ2-3	TGTGCCAGCCATACAGCGAGTGGGACAGATACGCAGTATTTT	CASHTASGTDTQYF
16	.	few	TRBV5-1	TRBJ2-2	TGCGCCAGCAGGGATGAGCGAAGGGGCGCGTCCGGGGAGCTGTTTTTT	CASRDERRGASGELFF
14	TRBD1	many	TRBV6-1	TRBJ2-2	TGTGCCACCCAAGAGACAGGGGCTAGCGGGGAGCTGTTTTTT	CATQETGASGELFF
14	TRBD2	many	TRBV7-2	TRBJ2-1	TGTGCCAGCAGCTTTGCGGGGGGGCCGGATGAGCAGTTCTTC	CASSFAGGPDEQFF
15	TRBD1	few	TRBV19	TRBJ1-2	TGTGCCAGTACCTTTACCCGGACAGGGGGTTATGGCTACACCTTC	CASTFTRTGGYGYTF
14	.	many	TRBV10-2	TRBJ2-1	TGCGCCAGCAGTGAGGAGGAAGTTCCGGGGGACAAGTTCTTC	CASSEEEVPGDKFF
13	TRBD1	.	TRBV18	TRBJ2-4	TGTGCCAGCTCACCCGGGACAGAAAACATTCAGTACTTC	CASSPGTENIQYF
14	.	many	TRBV7-2	TRBJ1-5	TGTGCCAGCAGCTTACGGCCCAGCAATCAGCCCCAGCATTTT	CASSLRPSNQPQHF
15	TRBD1	many	TRBV7-8	TRBJ1-5	TGTGCCAGCAGCTTAGCGGGGACAGCCATGGGGCCCCAGCATTTT	CASSLAGTAMGPQHF
15	TRBD1	.	TRBV18	TRBJ2-3	TGTGCCAGCTCACTACGGGACAGGGGCACAGATACGCAGTATTTT	CASSLRDRGTDTQYF
11	.	many	TRBV7-2	TRBJ2-7	TGTGCCAGCAGCTTATCCTACGAGCAGTACTTC	CASSLSYEQYF
14	.	many	TRBV5-6	TRBJ1-2	TGTGCCAGCAGCTCCGGTCAGCTGAACTATGGCTACACCTTC	CASSSGQLNYGYTF
17	.	.	TRBV5-1	TRBJ1-1	TGCGCCAGCAGCTTATTAGGGGCTCAGGCGATGAACACTGAAGCTTTCTTT	CASSLLGAQAMNTEAFF
18	.	many	TRBV28	TRBJ2-5	TGTGCCAGCAGTTTTTGGGGGGGCCAAGAAGGGGGTCAAGAGACCCAGTACTTC	CASSFWGGQEGGQETQYF
16	TRBD1	.	TRBV11-1	TRBJ2-3	TGTGCCAGCAGCTACGGACAGGGAGGAGGCACAGATACGCAGTATTTT	CASSYGQGGGTDTQYF
15	.	once	TRBV20-1	TRBJ2-7	TGCAGTGCCGAGGGGTTAAGGACGGACCCCTACGAGCAGTACTTC	CSAEGLRTDPYEQYF
15	TRBD1	few	TRBV19	TRBJ2-2	TGTGCCAGTAGTATCGACAGGGGGAACACCGGGGAGCTGTTTTTT	CASSIDRGNTGELFF
13	.	.	TRBV11-2	TRBJ1-1	TGTGCCAGCAGTTTAGGCGTACCTACTGAAGCTTTCTTT	CASSLGVPTEAFF
16	.	.	TRBV7-2	TRBJ1-6	TGTGCCAGCAGCTTAACCCCTGGTTCAGGGGCTTCACCCCTCCACTTT	CASSLTPGSGASPLHF
16	TRBD1	.	TRBV4-3	TRBJ2-2	TGCGCCAGCAGCCGGACCACAGGGGGAATAACCGGGGAGCTGTTTTTT	CASSRTTGGITGELFF
16	.	many	TRBV28	TRBJ1-5	TGTGCCAGCTCTCTTTTCCCGCCGGGCCAGTTCCAGACCCAGCATTTT	CASSLFPPGQFQTQHF
14	TRBD2	many	TRBV12-3/TRBV12-4	TRBJ2-7	TGTGCCAGCAGTGTTGGGACTAGCGTTGACGAGCAGTACTTC	CASSVGTSVDEQYF
16	.	many	TRBV7-3	TRBJ2-3	TGTGCCAGCAGCCCCGGGCCCCTCCTCAGCACAGATACGCAGTATTTT	CASSPGPLLSTDTQYF
14	TRBD1	few	TRBV12-3/TRBV12-4	TRBJ1-2	TGTGCCAGCAGTTTTAGACGACAGGGTGGAGGCTACACCTTC	CASSFRRQGGGYTF
16	.	.	TRBV25-1	TRBJ1-1	TGTGCCAGCAGTGAATCGCGGATGGGCAGCCTCACTGAAGCTTTCTTT	CASSESRMGSLTEAFF
15	.	many	TRBV19	TRBJ2-3	TGTGCCAGTAGTACTCGCCCCAGGCGGACAGATACGCAGTATTTT	CASSTRPRRTDTQYF
15	TRBD2	many	TRBV7-2	TRBJ2-3	TGTGCCAGCAGTATAGGGGCGGGGGGCACAGATACGCAGTATTTT	CASSIGAGGTDTQYF
17	.	.	TRBV11-3	TRBJ1-3	TGTGCCAGCAGCAGGGGCCGACAGCTCCACACTGGAAACACCATATATTTT	CASSRGRQLHTGNTIYF
15	.	few	TRBV5-5	TRBJ1-6	TGTGCCAGCAGCTATCCCGAGGGGGGAAGGTCACCCCTCCACTTT	CASSYPEGGRSPLHF
14	.	many	TRBV7-2	TRBJ1-2	TGTGCCAGCAGCTTAGTTAACCGGTTTTTAGGCTACACCTTC	CASSLVNRFLGYTF
18	TRBD2	many	TRBV7-2	TRBJ2-5	TGTGCCAGCAGCTTAAGTGGACTAGCGGGGGCTGATGGAGAGACCCAGTACTTC	CASSLSGLAGADGETQYF
14	TRBD1	many	TRBV12-3/TRBV12-4	TRBJ1-2	TGTGCCAGCAGTGACCGACAGGGTGCCTATGGCTACACCTTC	CASSDRQGAYGYTF
13	.	many	TRBV6-5	TRBJ1-5	TGTGCCAGCAGCCAGGGGACCAATCAGCCCCAGCATTTT	CASSQGTNQPQHF
15	TRBD2	.	TRBV6-6	TRBJ2-5	TGTGCCAGCAGTTTGGGACTAGCGGGAGTAAAGACCCAGTACTTC	CASSLGLAGVKTQYF
18	TRBD2	many	TRBV7-9	TRBJ2-7	TGTGCCAGCAGCCGCCCTCCGGGACTAGCGGGAGATGTTAACGAGCAGTACTTC	CASSRPPGLAGDVNEQYF